Listed below are T cell receptor beta chains from one sample, sequenced in a study of cytomegalovirus exposure and HLA in healthy donors. Sequencing was performed with immunoSEQ multiplex PCR; in TCRdb, only in-frame clones are kept and a portion is missing. Seen in this sample are 75,000 to 90,000 clones; the ten most common clones hold 1.5%. The sample was PBMCs. These receptor sequences come from a woman aged 55-75 years in good health and CMV-seronegative. Both conserved end residues are part of each CDR3. The order of the fields is D gene, J gene, V gene, CDR3 protein, CDR3 DNA. D genes are given only for firm matches.

TRBD1 | TRBJ2-7 | TRBV7-3 | CASSLQDRGEQYF | TGTGCCAGCAGCTTGCAGGACAGGGGCGAGCAGTACTTC
TRBD1 | TRBJ2-6 | TRBV6-5 | CASWDRSSGANVLTF | TGTGCCAGCTGGGACAGATCCTCTGGGGCCAACGTCCTGACTTTC
- | TRBJ1-1 | TRBV5-4 | CASSLAGVRAEAFF | TGTGCCAGCAGCTTGGCAGGCGTGCGGGCTGAAGCTTTCTTT
TRBD2 | TRBJ2-7 | TRBV6-5 | CASSRDYSYEQYF | TGTGCCAGCAGCAGGGACTATAGCTACGAGCAGTACTTC
- | TRBJ2-6 | TRBV30 | CAWSVRLAGANVLTF | TGTGCCTGGAGTGTTAGGCTAGCTGGGGCCAACGTCCTGACTTTC
- | TRBJ2-2 | TRBV7-9 | CASRPGRFNTGELFF | TGTGCCAGCAGACCAGGGCGATTTAACACCGGGGAGCTGTTTTTT
- | TRBJ1-5 | TRBV19 | CASSDRQNQPQHF | TGTGCCAGTAGCGACAGGCAGAATCAGCCCCAGCATTTT
- | TRBJ1-1 | TRBV6-5 | CASSFSGGVAFF | TGTGCCAGCAGCTTTTCGGGGGGTGTAGCTTTCTTT
TRBD1 | TRBJ1-4 | TRBV5-1 | CASSLGTGKDEKLFF | TGCGCCAGCAGCTTGGGGACAGGGAAGGATGAAAAACTGTTTTTT
TRBD1 | TRBJ2-3 | TRBV28 | CASSLNGQGNTDTQYF | TGTGCCAGCAGCCTTAATGGACAGGGTAACACAGATACGCAGTATTTT
TRBD2 | TRBJ2-3 | TRBV6-5 | CASRGEGLTDTQYF | TGTGCCAGTCGGGGGGAGGGATTAACAGATACGCAGTATTTT
TRBD1 | TRBJ1-5 | TRBV19 | CASSARTGEPQHF | TGTGCCAGTAGTGCCCGGACAGGGGAGCCCCAGCATTTT
- | TRBJ1-5 | TRBV9 | CASSGAGRTGYSNQPQHF | TGTGCCAGCAGCGGAGCTGGGAGGACGGGGTATAGCAATCAGCCCCAGCATTTT
TRBD1 | TRBJ1-2 | TRBV5-6 | CASSLEGTGNYYGYTF | TGTGCCAGCAGCTTGGAAGGGACAGGGAATTACTATGGCTACACCTTC
TRBD2 | TRBJ2-7 | TRBV6-6 | CASSYSGLAVYEQYF | TGTGCCAGCAGTTACTCTGGACTAGCCGTTTACGAGCAGTACTTC
- | TRBJ2-2 | TRBV5-4 | CASSLLTGTGELFF | TGTGCCAGCAGCCTGCTGACTGGAACCGGGGAGCTGTTTTTT
TRBD2 | TRBJ2-5 | TRBV7-6 | CASTPRGRVETQYF | TGTGCCAGCACCCCTCGCGGGAGGGTCGAGACCCAGTACTTC
TRBD2 | TRBJ2-3 | TRBV6-5 | CASSSYERERDTQYF | TGTGCCAGCAGCTCCTATGAGCGGGAGAGAGATACGCAGTATTTT
- | TRBJ1-4 | TRBV7-9 | CASIARGYEKLFF | TGTGCCAGCATCGCCCGGGGTTACGAAAAACTGTTTTTT
TRBD2 | TRBJ2-1 | TRBV6-5 | CASRGTGGYNEQFF | TGTGCCAGCAGGGGAACGGGAGGGTACAATGAGCAGTTCTTC
- | TRBJ2-2 | TRBV4-3 | CASSHSSRTGELFF | TGCGCCAGCAGCCACTCGAGCAGGACCGGGGAGCTGTTTTTT
TRBD2 | TRBJ2-5 | TRBV19 | CASSPGLAGGQETQYF | TGTGCCAGTAGCCCGGGACTAGCGGGAGGCCAAGAGACCCAGTACTTC
- | TRBJ2-7 | TRBV19 | CASSIVASSHYEQYF | TGTGCCAGTAGTATAGTGGCTAGCTCCCACTACGAGCAGTACTTC
TRBD1 | TRBJ2-7 | TRBV6-5 | CASSYSTGGREQYF | TGTGCCAGCAGTTACTCCACAGGGGGCAGGGAGCAGTACTTC
TRBD2 | TRBJ2-1 | TRBV5-1 | CASSLGTSGSTDEQFF | TGCGCCAGCAGCCTTGGGACTAGCGGGAGTACAGATGAGCAGTTCTTC
TRBD1 | TRBJ1-2 | TRBV28 | CASSSGQGAPYGYTF | TGTGCCAGCAGTTCAGGACAGGGGGCCCCTTATGGCTACACCTTC
TRBD2 | TRBJ2-7 | TRBV9 | CASRDLAGWTYEQYF | TGTGCCAGCAGGGACCTAGCGGGTTGGACCTACGAGCAGTACTTC
- | TRBJ2-3 | TRBV5-6 | CASSFGDTSTDTQYF | TGTGCCAGCAGCTTCGGGGACACTAGCACAGATACGCAGTATTTT
- | TRBJ1-4 | TRBV4-1 | CASSQDLGRVGRTNEKLFF | TGCGCCAGCAGCCAAGATCTTGGCAGGGTAGGACGGACTAATGAAAAACTGTTTTTT
- | TRBJ2-5 | TRBV2 | CASSAPGMVETQYF | TGTGCCAGTTCGGCCCCGGGTATGGTCGAGACCCAGTACTTC
TRBD2 | TRBJ2-1 | TRBV15 | CATSTSGTIYNEQFF | TGTGCCACCAGCACCTCCGGGACTATATACAATGAGCAGTTCTTC
TRBD1 | TRBJ2-7 | TRBV7-2 | CASSLGVGTAPHYEQYF | TGTGCCAGCAGCTTAGGAGTAGGGACAGCCCCACACTACGAGCAGTACTTC
TRBD2 | TRBJ2-1 | TRBV29-1 | CSVEGGLAARKFQYNEQFF | TGCAGCGTTGAAGGCGGACTAGCGGCCCGAAAGTTTCAGTACAATGAGCAGTTCTTC
TRBD1 | TRBJ1-2 | TRBV11-2 | CASSLDRGRGYTF | TGTGCCAGCAGCCTCGACAGGGGCAGAGGCTACACCTTC
- | TRBJ1-2 | TRBV2 | CASSEGAGGYGYTF | TGTGCCAGCAGTGAAGGGGCCGGGGGCTATGGCTACACCTTC
- | TRBJ1-5 | TRBV30 | CAWSVTVSNQPQHF | TGTGCCTGGAGTGTAACAGTTAGCAATCAGCCCCAGCATTTT
- | TRBJ1-1 | TRBV15 | CATRNPDRPNTEAFF | TGTGCCACCCGAAACCCCGACAGACCGAACACTGAAGCTTTCTTT
- | TRBJ2-3 | TRBV5-8 | CASSLVGVGTDTQYF | TGTGCCAGCAGCTTGGTCGGTGTGGGCACAGATACGCAGTATTTT
- | TRBJ1-2 | TRBV7-9 | CASSLGGASRYGYTF | TGTGCCAGCAGCTTAGGTGGGGCTTCCCGCTATGGCTACACCTTC
TRBD1 | TRBJ1-1 | TRBV5-1 | CASSFGTGRNTEAFF | TGCGCCAGCAGCTTCGGGACAGGGAGGAACACTGAAGCTTTCTTT
TRBD1 | TRBJ2-2 | TRBV18 | CASSPGGGTGELFF | TGTGCCAGCTCCCCAGGGGGCGGCACCGGGGAGCTGTTTTTT
- | TRBJ2-5 | TRBV18 | CASSPRQEETQYF | TGTGCCAGCTCCCCGAGACAGGAAGAGACCCAGTACTTC
- | TRBJ2-3 | TRBV7-7 | CASSLTTGRPDTQYF | TGTGCTAGCAGCCTGACGACAGGGAGGCCAGATACGCAGTATTTT
TRBD1 | TRBJ1-5 | TRBV2 | CASSSGTGYSNQPQHF | TGTGCCAGCAGTTCAGGGACAGGGTATAGCAATCAGCCCCAGCATTTT
- | TRBJ2-2 | TRBV11-2 | CASWGHGNTGELFF | TGTGCCAGCTGGGGACACGGAAACACCGGGGAGCTGTTTTTT
- | TRBJ2-7 | TRBV14 | CASSLGNSYEQYF | TGTGCCAGCAGCCTCGGGAACTCCTACGAGCAGTACTTC
TRBD1 | TRBJ1-5 | TRBV28 | CASHRHFGTVHQPQHF | TGTGCCAGCCACCGACACTTTGGGACAGTCCATCAGCCCCAGCATTTT
TRBD1 | TRBJ1-2 | TRBV11-2 | CASSYGTGNYGYTF | TGTGCCAGCAGCTACGGGACAGGGAACTATGGCTACACCTTC
TRBD2 | TRBJ2-2 | TRBV4-2 | CASSQTELAENTGELFF | TGTGCCAGCAGCCAAACCGAACTAGCGGAAAACACCGGGGAGCTGTTTTTT
- | TRBJ1-3 | TRBV5-1 | CASSEQPQGRYGNTIYF | TGCGCCAGCTCGGAGCAACCACAGGGAAGGTATGGAAACACCATATATTTT
- | TRBJ1-5 | TRBV18 | CASSPGGNQPQHF | TGTGCCAGCTCACCGGGAGGGAATCAGCCCCAGCATTTT
- | TRBJ1-3 | TRBV4-1 | CASSSAGRSGNTIYF | TGCGCCAGCAGCTCGGCAGGGCGGTCTGGAAACACCATATATTTT
- | TRBJ2-7 | TRBV28 | CASTRGRWRDYEQYF | TGTGCCAGCACCCGGGGGAGGTGGAGGGACTACGAGCAGTACTTC
- | TRBJ1-5 | TRBV28 | CASSPPDRFQPQHF | TGTGCCAGCAGCCCTCCAGACAGGTTTCAGCCCCAGCATTTT
TRBD2 | TRBJ2-1 | TRBV5-1 | CASSPTGTSGNNEQFF | TGCGCCAGCAGCCCAACCGGGACTAGCGGGAACAATGAGCAGTTCTTC
TRBD2 | TRBJ2-7 | TRBV2 | CATGLRGVYEQYF | TGTGCCACCGGGCTCCGGGGGGTATACGAGCAGTACTTC
TRBD1 | TRBJ2-2 | TRBV2 | CASSVGGGTGELFF | TGTGCCAGCAGCGTAGGGGGCGGCACCGGGGAGCTGTTTTTT